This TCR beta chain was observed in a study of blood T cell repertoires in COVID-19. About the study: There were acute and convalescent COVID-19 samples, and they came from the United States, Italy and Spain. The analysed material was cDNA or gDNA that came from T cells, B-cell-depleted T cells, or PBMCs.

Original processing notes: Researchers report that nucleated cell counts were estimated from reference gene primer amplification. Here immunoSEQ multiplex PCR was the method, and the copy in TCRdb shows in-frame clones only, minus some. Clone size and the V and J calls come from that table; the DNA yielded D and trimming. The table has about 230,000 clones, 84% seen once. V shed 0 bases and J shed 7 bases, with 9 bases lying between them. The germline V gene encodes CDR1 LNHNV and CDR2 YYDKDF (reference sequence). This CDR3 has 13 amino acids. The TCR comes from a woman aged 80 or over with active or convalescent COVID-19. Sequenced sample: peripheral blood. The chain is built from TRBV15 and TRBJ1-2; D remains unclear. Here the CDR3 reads CATSRETLGGYTF. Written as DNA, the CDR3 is TGTGCCACCAGCAGAGAGACTTTGGGTGGCTACACCTTC.